These 18 T cell receptor beta chains share one sample of origin, sequenced in a study of blood T cell repertoires in COVID-19. Some clones are missing from TCRdb's copy, which holds only in-frame ones; the method was immunoSEQ multiplex PCR. The sample lists about 240,000 clones; around 88% were seen once. The sequenced material came from PBMCs or T cells enriched from blood (not recorded which). These receptors originate from a middle-aged man who had recovered from COVID-19.

The chain is built from TRBV4-3 and TRBJ2-3; TRBD2 matches 7 bases. The CDR3 has 16 amino acids. With 2 bases clipped from V and 2 bases from J, the junction kept 7 bases outside the gene matches. The germline gives CDR1 LGHNA, CDR2 YSLEER. The CDR3 coding sequence is TGCGCCAGCAGCCAATCCCAGCGGGGACTCACAGATACGCAGTATTTT. It translates to CASSQSQRGLTDTQYF.

Only one count was recorded for this clone. The chain carries TRBV19 and TRBJ1-5, with D perhaps matching TRBD1 (6 bases). The CDR3 extends over 15 amino acids. Germline CDR1 is LNHDA and CDR2 is SQIVND (reference sequence). Trimming removed 7 bases at V and 0 bases at J, with 13 bases between. CDR3 DNA sequence: TGTGCCAGTACGATCGGACAGTTTAGCAATCAGCCCCAGCATTTT. Amino acid sequence: CASTIGQFSNQPQHF.

The chain recombines TRBV10-1 with TRBJ2-1; 9 bases are a match to TRBD2. V shed 2 bases, J shed 14 bases, and the junction held 4 bases outside the gene matches. Germline CDR1 and CDR2: WNHNN and SYGVQD (reference sequence). CDR3 length: 12 amino acids. The CDR3: CASSEMTSGEFF. CDR3 DNA sequence: TGCGCCAGCAGTGAGATGACTAGCGGAGAGTTCTTC.

This chain joins TRBV28 and TRBJ2-7; D gene unclear. This CDR3 has 12 amino acids. Germline CDR1 is MDHEN and CDR2 is SYDVKM. V was trimmed by 6 bases and J by 4 bases, leaving 10 bases between them. DNA of the CDR3: TGTGCCAGCAGACGCATCGCGTACGAGCAGTACTTC. Amino acids: CASRRIAYEQYF.

The chain employs TRBV25-1 and TRBJ2-7; D may be TRBD2 (6 bases). The CDR3 is made up of 11 amino acids. Trimming left V 8 bases short and J 4 bases short, with 9 bases between. Germline V gene sequence: CDR1 MGHDK, CDR2 SYGVNS. The CDR3 protein is CASAGLYEQYF. For the CDR3, the DNA is TGTGCCAGCGCGGGACTGTACGAGCAGTACTTC.

This clone was recorded once. The V and J genes are TRBV24-1 and TRBJ2-3, with TRBD1 matching 11 bases. The CDR3 is 15 amino acids. CDR1 KGHDR and CDR2 SFDVKD come from the germline V gene. Losses at the gene ends were 7 bases for V and 3 bases for J; bases not matched to a gene: 5. The CDR3 DNA is TGTGCCACCAGCCCGGGGACAGGGGGAACAGATACGCAGTATTTT. Translating it yields CATSPGTGGTDTQYF.

This chain uses TRBV15 with TRBJ2-5; TRBD1 matches at 9 bases. Germline CDR1 LNHNV, CDR2 YYDKDF (reference sequence). V dropped 3 bases and J dropped 4; count of bases not matched to a gene: 3. CDR3 length: 14 residues. The CDR3 DNA follows: TGTGCCACCAGCAGGGACAGGGGATCAGAGACCCAGTACTTC. It yields the protein CATSRDRGSETQYF. Full variable domain (rest looked up from reference TRBV15 and TRBJ2-5): DAMVIQNPRYQVTQFGKPVTLSCSQTLNHNVMYWYQQKSSQAPKLLFHYYDKDFNNEADTPDNFQSRRPNTSFCFLDIRSPGLGDTAMYLCATSRDRGSETQYFGPGTRLLVL.

The rearrangement links TRBV11-1 to TRBJ2-5; D perhaps matches TRBD1 (5 bases). From germline, CDR1 is SGHAT and CDR2 FQDESV (reference sequence). V shed 2 bases and J shed 2 bases, with 9 bases lying between them. The CDR3 runs to 14 residues. CDR3 sequence reads: CASSLLRQQETQYF. The DNA for the CDR3 is TGTGCCAGCAGCTTACTTCGACAGCAAGAGACCCAGTACTTC. The full variable domain, completed using reference TRBV11-1 and TRBJ2-5, is EAEVAQSPRYKITEKSQAVAFWCDPISGHATLYWYRQILGQGPELLVQFQDESVVDDSQLPKDRFSAERLKGVDSTLKIQPAELGDSAMYLCASSLLRQQETQYFGPGTRLLVL.

This clone has only one observation. The chain employs TRBV5-1 and TRBJ2-5; possible D gene TRBD1, 5 bases. CDR1 is SGHRS, CDR2 YFSETQ, per germline. This CDR3 region has 13 residues. V dropped 0 bases and J dropped 5 bases, with 8 bases sitting between them. Here the CDR3 reads CASSLVAGETQYF. CDR3 DNA sequence: TGCGCCAGCAGCTTGGTTGCAGGGGAGACCCAGTACTTC.

The chain couples TRBV28 to TRBJ2-3; 7 bases match TRBD1. Germline CDR1 is MDHEN and CDR2 is SYDVKM. The trim removed 6 bases at V and 2 bases at J, leaving 14 bases unmatched. The CDR3 sequence is 17 residues long. The CDR3 coding sequence is TGTGCCAGCAGGCCTGATCGACAGGGCGGCTCCACAGATACGCAGTATTTT. Its translation: CASRPDRQGGSTDTQYF. Drawing the rest from reference TRBV28 and TRBJ2-3, the complete variable domain is DVKVTQSSRYLVKRTGEKVFLECVQDMDHENMFWYRQDPGLGLRLIYFSYDVKMKEKGDIPEGYSVSREKKERFSLILESASTNQTSMYLCASRPDRQGGSTDTQYFGPGTRLTVL.

This clone was seen just once. The chain couples TRBV2 to TRBJ2-3, with TRBD1 identical over 7 bases. Germline trimming cut 10 bases from V and 0 bases from J; bases unmatched to any gene: 4. CDR1 is SNHLY and CDR2 is FYNNEI in the germline V gene. This CDR3 has 13 amino acids. CDR3: CAIQTGSTDTQYF. CDR3 nucleotides: TGTGCCATCCAGACAGGGAGCACAGATACGCAGTATTTT.

This clone was counted between two and nine times. The V gene is TRBV5-4, the J gene TRBJ2-6; TRBD2 is a possible D gene (6 bases). CDR1 is SGHNT and CDR2 is YYREEE in the germline V gene (reference sequence). V lost 4 bases, J lost 4 bases, and 18 bases lay in between. The CDR3 length is 17 residues. The CDR3 region has the DNA TGTGCCAGCAGCCCCCGGGGTCGGGAGACCGGGGCCAACGTCCTGACTTTC. Its protein product is CASSPRGRETGANVLTF.

The rearrangement joins TRBV4-1 to TRBJ2-7; 8 bases align to TRBD1. The germline gives CDR1 MGHRA, CDR2 YSYEKL. This CDR3 comprises 15 residues. Germline trimming cut 3 bases from V and 2 bases from J; bases unmatched to any gene: 6. The chain's CDR3 is CASSQTGTGTYEQYF. In DNA, the CDR3 is TGCGCCAGCAGCCAGACCGGGACAGGAACCTACGAGCAGTACTTC.

The genes are TRBV28 and TRBJ1-4; 7 bases agree with TRBD1. J lost 8 bases, V lost 3 bases, and 6 bases had no gene match. Germline V CDR1 and CDR2: MDHEN, SYDVKM. The CDR3 is made up of 14 amino acids. The CDR3 sequence: CASSLTGFAEKLFF. The CDR3 DNA sequence: TGTGCCAGCAGTTTGACAGGGTTTGCGGAAAAACTGTTTTTT.

This clone was seen just once. The chain links TRBV5-1 to TRBJ2-7; 11 bases align to TRBD1. The CDR3 is 15 amino acids. Germline CDR1 and CDR2: SGHRS and YFSETQ. V dropped 5 bases and J dropped 3; count of bases not matched to a gene: 7. CDR3 sequence: CASRDGTGGNYEQYF. CDR3 nucleotide sequence: TGCGCCAGCAGGGACGGGACAGGGGGAAACTACGAGCAGTACTTC.

The V call is TRBV3-1 (or the pseudogene TRBV3-2), the J call TRBJ2-1, with TRBD1 as a possible D gene (6 bases). The CDR3 sequence is 12 residues long. Trimming pared 1 base from V and 9 bases from J, leaving 7 bases between. Per germline, CDR1 LGHDT and CDR2 YNNKEL (reference sequence). The CDR3 loop is CASSQGGGEQFF. CDR3 nucleotides: TGTGCCAGCAGCCAAGGAGGGGGTGAGCAGTTCTTC.

The CDR3 coding sequence is TGTGCCAGCAGTGAGGAACTAAGTACCTCATGGAGGCAGTACTTC. Residues: CASSEELSTSWRQYF. The chain joins TRBV2 to TRBJ2-7, with D hard to call. The V gene lost 3 bases and the J gene lost 9 bases, with 21 bases spanning the gap. The CDR3 extends over 15 amino acids. Per germline, CDR1 SNHLY and CDR2 FYNNEI.

The chain employs TRBV19 and TRBJ1-2; TRBD1 is a possible D gene (5 bases). V was cut by 10 bases and J by 7 bases, with 19 bases left in between. This CDR3 has 13 residues. Germline lookup yields CDR1 LNHDA and CDR2 SQIVND (reference sequence). This chain's CDR3 is CATADAGIRGYTF. The CDR3, as DNA: TGTGCCACCGCGGACGCAGGGATTCGTGGCTACACCTTC.